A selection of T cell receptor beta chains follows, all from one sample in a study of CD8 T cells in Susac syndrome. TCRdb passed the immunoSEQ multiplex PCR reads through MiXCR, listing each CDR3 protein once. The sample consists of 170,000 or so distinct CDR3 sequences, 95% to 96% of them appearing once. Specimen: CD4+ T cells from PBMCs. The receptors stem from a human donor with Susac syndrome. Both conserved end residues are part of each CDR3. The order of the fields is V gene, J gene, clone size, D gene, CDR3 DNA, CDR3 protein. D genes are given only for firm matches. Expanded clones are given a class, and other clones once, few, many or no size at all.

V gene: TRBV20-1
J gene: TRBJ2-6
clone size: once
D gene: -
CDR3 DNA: TGCAGTGCTAGAAAGCTACAGGGCTCTGGGGCCAACGTCCTGACTTTC
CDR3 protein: CSARKLQGSGANVLTF

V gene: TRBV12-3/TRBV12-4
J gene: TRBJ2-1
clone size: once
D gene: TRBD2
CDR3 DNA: TGTGCCAGCAGATCGACTAGCGGGAGCCCTGAGCAGTTCTTC
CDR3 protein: CASRSTSGSPEQFF

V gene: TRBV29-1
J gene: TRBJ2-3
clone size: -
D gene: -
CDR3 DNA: TGCAGCGTTGTGCCGGGCGGCGGGGATACGCAGTATTTT
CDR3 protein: CSVVPGGGDTQYF

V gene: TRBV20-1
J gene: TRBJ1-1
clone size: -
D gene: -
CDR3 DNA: TGCAGTGCTAGGGGGACCTCGGGCACTGAAGCTTTCTTT
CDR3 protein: CSARGTSGTEAFF

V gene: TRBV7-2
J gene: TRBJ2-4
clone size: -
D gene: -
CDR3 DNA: TGTGCCAGCAGCTTAGTCGGGGGTACGAACATTCAGTACTTC
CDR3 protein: CASSLVGGTNIQYF

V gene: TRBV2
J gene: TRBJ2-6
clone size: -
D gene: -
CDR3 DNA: TGTGCCACCTCAAGCTCTGGGGCCAACGTCCTGACTTTC
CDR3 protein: CATSSSGANVLTF

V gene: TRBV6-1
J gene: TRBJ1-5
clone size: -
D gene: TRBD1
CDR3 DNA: TGTGCCAGCAGATCGGGGACAGGGGGAAGCAATCAGCCCCAGCATTTT
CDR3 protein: CASRSGTGGSNQPQHF

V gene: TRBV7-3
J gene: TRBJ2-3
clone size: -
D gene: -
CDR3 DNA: TGTGCCAGCAGCTTCGGCAGTAACACAGATACGCAGTATTTT
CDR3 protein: CASSFGSNTDTQYF

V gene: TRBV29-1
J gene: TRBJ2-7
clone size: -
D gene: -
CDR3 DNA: TGCAGCGTTGGGCTAGTAACCGAGCAGTACTTC
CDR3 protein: CSVGLVTEQYF

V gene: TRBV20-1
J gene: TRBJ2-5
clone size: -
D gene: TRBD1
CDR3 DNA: TGCAGTGCTAGCCAGCAGGGGGCGAAGACCCAGTACTTC
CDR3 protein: CSASQQGAKTQYF

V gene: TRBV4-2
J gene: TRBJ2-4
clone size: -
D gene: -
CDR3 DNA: TGTGTCAGCAGCCAAGAAGACCGTGTCATTCAGTACTTC
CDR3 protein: CVSSQEDRVIQYF

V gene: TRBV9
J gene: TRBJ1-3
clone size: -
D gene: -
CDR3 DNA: TGTGCCAGCAGCGTAGGGGATCGACTATCTGGAAACACCATATATTTT
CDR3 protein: CASSVGDRLSGNTIYF

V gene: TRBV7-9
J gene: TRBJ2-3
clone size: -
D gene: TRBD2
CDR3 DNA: TGTGCCAGCAGCTCCCGGGGGGTGGATACGCAGTATTTT
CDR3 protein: CASSSRGVDTQYF

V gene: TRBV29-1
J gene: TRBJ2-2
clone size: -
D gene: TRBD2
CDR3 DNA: TGCAGCGTCACTAGCGGGGGGGCCGATAACACCGGGGAGCTGTTTTTT
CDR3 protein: CSVTSGGADNTGELFF

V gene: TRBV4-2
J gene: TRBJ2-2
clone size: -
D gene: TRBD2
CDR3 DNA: TGTGCCAGCAGCACATCCGGGGGGGCCCATACCGGGGAGCTGTTTTTT
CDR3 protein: CASSTSGGAHTGELFF

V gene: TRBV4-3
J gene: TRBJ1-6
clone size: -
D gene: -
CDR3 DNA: TGCGCCAGCAGCCCGCCCGGGGGACCCCTCCACTTT
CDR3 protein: CASSPPGGPLHF

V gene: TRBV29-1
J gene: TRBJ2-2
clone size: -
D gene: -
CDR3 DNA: TGCAGCGTGGTACGGGTGACCGGGGAGCTGTTTTTT
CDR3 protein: CSVVRVTGELFF

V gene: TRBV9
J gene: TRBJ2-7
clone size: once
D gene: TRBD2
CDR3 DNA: TGTGCCAGCAGCGCCCGACTAGCGGGAGACGAGCAGTACTTC
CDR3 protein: CASSARLAGDEQYF

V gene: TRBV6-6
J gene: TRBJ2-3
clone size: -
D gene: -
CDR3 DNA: TGTGCCAGCAGTCGACAGGCGAGCACAGATACGCAGTATTTT
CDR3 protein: CASSRQASTDTQYF

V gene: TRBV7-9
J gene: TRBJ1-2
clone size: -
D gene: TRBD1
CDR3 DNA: TGTGCCAGCAGCTTAGAGGCCGGGACAGCGAGCGGCTACACCTTC
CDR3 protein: CASSLEAGTASGYTF

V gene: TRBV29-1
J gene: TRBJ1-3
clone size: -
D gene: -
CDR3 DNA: TGCAGCGTTACAATTACACCATACCCTGGAAACACCATATATTTT
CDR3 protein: CSVTITPYPGNTIYF

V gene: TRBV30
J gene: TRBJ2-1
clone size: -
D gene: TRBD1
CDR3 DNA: TGTGCCTGGAGTGCCCAGGACAGGGTTTGGTTCTTC
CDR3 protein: CAWSAQDRVWFF

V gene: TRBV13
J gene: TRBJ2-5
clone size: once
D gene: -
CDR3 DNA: TGTGCCAGCAGCTTTGGCCAAGAGACCCAGTACTTC
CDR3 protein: CASSFGQETQYF

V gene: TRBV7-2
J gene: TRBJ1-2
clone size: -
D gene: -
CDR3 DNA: TGTGCCAGCAGCCCTTACTTGGACAGCGGCTACACCTTC
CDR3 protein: CASSPYLDSGYTF

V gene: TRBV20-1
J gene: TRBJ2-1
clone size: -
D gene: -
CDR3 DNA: TGCAGTGCTAGAAAACTTACCGGGGGGCTCTACAATGAGCAGTTCTTC
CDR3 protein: CSARKLTGGLYNEQFF

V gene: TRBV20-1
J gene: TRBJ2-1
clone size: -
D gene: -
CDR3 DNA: TGCAGTGCGAGCCTCGCTAATTCGGGTGAGCAGTTCTTC
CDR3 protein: CSASLANSGEQFF

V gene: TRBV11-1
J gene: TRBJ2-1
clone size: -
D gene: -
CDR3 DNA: TGTGCCAGCAGCTTAAACGGGGACAATGAGCAGTTCTTC
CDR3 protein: CASSLNGDNEQFF

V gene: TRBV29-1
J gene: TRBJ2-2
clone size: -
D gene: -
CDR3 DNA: TGCAGCGCCCGGTCAAAGGGGCCCGACGGGGAGCTGTTTTTT
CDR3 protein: CSARSKGPDGELFF

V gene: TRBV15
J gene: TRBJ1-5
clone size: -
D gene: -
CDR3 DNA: TGTGCCACCAGCAGAGAACAGTACAATCAGCCCCAGCATTTT
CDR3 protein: CATSREQYNQPQHF

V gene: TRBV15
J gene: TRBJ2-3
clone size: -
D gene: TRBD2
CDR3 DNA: TGTGCCACCAGGGAGGCGGGAGTTAGGGCAGATACGCAGTATTTT
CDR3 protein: CATREAGVRADTQYF